This is a list of T cell receptor beta chains from one sample in a study of T cell responses to AZD1222 COVID-19 vaccine. Assay used: immunoSEQ multiplex PCR; TCRdb lists only in-frame clones, some missing. Found here are approximately 110,000 clones, roughly 90% of them singletons; the top ten hold roughly 1.1%. This specimen consisted of peripheral blood, obtained on day 0 of AZD1222 vaccination. Every receptor here comes from an adult in good health. CDR3s include the opening cysteine and the closing phenylalanine or tryptophan. Each record gives: clone size, V gene, D gene, J gene, CDR3 protein, CDR3 DNA. The D gene is left open where the match is weak. Some rows mark clone size as missing; the rest say once, few, many or name a class of expanded clone.

abundance: NA
v_gene: TRBV7-9
d_gene: NA
j_gene: TRBJ2-7
CDR3aa: CASSSGRITEQYF
CDR3nt: TGTGCCAGCAGCTCCGGAAGAATTACTGAGCAGTACTTC

abundance: once
v_gene: TRBV6-2/TRBV6-3
d_gene: NA
j_gene: TRBJ1-5
CDR3aa: CASSSRLGQPQHF
CDR3nt: TGTGCCAGCAGTTCCCGCCTCGGGCAGCCCCAGCATTTT

abundance: NA
v_gene: TRBV5-5
d_gene: NA
j_gene: TRBJ1-2
CDR3aa: CASSLGPNRDYGYTF
CDR3nt: TGTGCCAGCAGCTTGGGGCCTAATAGGGACTATGGCTACACCTTC

abundance: NA
v_gene: TRBV7-2
d_gene: NA
j_gene: TRBJ2-2
CDR3aa: CASSRTSVLGINTGELFF
CDR3nt: TGTGCCAGCAGCCGTACCTCCGTTCTAGGGATAAACACCGGGGAGCTGTTTTTT

abundance: NA
v_gene: TRBV6-9
d_gene: NA
j_gene: TRBJ1-3
CDR3aa: CGGSISSGNTIYF
CDR3nt: TGTGGGGGGTCTATTAGCTCTGGAAACACCATATATTTT

abundance: NA
v_gene: TRBV27
d_gene: NA
j_gene: TRBJ1-4
CDR3aa: CASSDRSAAGKLFF
CDR3nt: TGTGCCAGCAGTGACAGGTCAGCGGCCGGAAAACTGTTTTTT

abundance: NA
v_gene: TRBV2
d_gene: TRBD1
j_gene: TRBJ2-7
CDR3aa: CASSQGAGQYF
CDR3nt: TGTGCCAGCAGTCAGGGGGCTGGGCAGTACTTC

abundance: NA
v_gene: TRBV9
d_gene: NA
j_gene: TRBJ2-7
CDR3aa: CASSVGGGTDSYEQYF
CDR3nt: TGTGCCAGCAGCGTAGGAGGGGGGACCGATTCCTACGAGCAGTACTTC

abundance: NA
v_gene: TRBV10-1
d_gene: NA
j_gene: TRBJ1-1
CDR3aa: CASSEPKDKYTEAFF
CDR3nt: TGCGCCAGCAGTGAGCCTAAGGACAAGTACACTGAAGCTTTCTTT

abundance: NA
v_gene: TRBV2
d_gene: NA
j_gene: TRBJ1-6
CDR3aa: CASRRTTGDSPLHF
CDR3nt: TGTGCCAGCAGGAGGACAACGGGCGATTCACCCCTCCACTTT

abundance: NA
v_gene: TRBV10-3
d_gene: NA
j_gene: TRBJ1-1
CDR3aa: CAISMTDLNTEAFF
CDR3nt: TGTGCCATCTCTATGACCGATTTGAACACTGAAGCTTTCTTT

abundance: NA
v_gene: TRBV27
d_gene: TRBD1
j_gene: TRBJ1-2
CDR3aa: CASSPWTGGGYTF
CDR3nt: TGTGCCAGCAGTCCTTGGACAGGGGGCGGCTACACCTTC

abundance: NA
v_gene: TRBV13
d_gene: NA
j_gene: TRBJ1-1
CDR3aa: CASSLANKNTEAFF
CDR3nt: TGTGCCAGCAGCTTAGCTAATAAGAACACTGAAGCTTTCTTT